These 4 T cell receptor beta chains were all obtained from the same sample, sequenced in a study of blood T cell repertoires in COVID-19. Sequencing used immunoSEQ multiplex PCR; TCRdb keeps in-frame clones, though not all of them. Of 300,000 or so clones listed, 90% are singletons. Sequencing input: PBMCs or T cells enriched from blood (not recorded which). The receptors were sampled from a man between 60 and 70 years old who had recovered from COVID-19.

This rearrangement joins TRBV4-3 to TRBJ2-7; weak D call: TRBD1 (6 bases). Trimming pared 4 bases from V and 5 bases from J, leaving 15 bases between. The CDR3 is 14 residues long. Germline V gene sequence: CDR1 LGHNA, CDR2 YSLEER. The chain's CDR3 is CASSRSRGFDEQYF. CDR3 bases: TGCGCCAGCAGCCGATCCAGGGGTTTCGACGAGCAGTACTTC.

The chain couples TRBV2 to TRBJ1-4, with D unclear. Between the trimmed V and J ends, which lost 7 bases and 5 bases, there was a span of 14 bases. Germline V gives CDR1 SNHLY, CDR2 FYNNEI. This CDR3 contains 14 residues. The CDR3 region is CASTRRRENEKLFF. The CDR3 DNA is TGTGCCAGCACCCGTCGGAGGGAAAATGAAAAACTGTTTTTT. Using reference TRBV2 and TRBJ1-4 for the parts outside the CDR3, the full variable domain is EPEVTQTPSHQVTQMGQEVILRCVPISNHLYFYWYRQILGQKVEFLVSFYNNEISEKSEIFDDQFSVERPDGSNFTLKIRSTKLEDSAMYFCASTRRRENEKLFFGSGTQLSVL.

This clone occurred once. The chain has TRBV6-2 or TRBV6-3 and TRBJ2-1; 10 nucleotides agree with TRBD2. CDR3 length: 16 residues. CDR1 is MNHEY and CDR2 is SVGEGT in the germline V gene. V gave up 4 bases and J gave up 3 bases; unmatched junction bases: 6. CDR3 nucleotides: TGTGCCAGCAGTTCCCCAGCTAGCGGGGGCTACAATGAGCAGTTCTTC. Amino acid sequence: CASSSPASGGYNEQFF.

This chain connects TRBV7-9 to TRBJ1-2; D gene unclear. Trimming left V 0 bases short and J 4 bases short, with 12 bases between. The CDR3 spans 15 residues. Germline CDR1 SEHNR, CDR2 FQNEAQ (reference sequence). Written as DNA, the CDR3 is TGTGCCAGCAGCTTAGCGTCGGTCGGTATCTATGGCTACACCTTC. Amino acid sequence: CASSLASVGIYGYTF. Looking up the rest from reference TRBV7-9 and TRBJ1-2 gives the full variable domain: DTGVSQNPRHKITKRGQNVTFRCDPISEHNRLYWYRQTLGQGPEFLTYFQNEAQLEKSRLLSDRFSAERPKGSFSTLEIQRTEQGDSAMYLCASSLASVGIYGYTFGSGTRLTVV.